A single sample gave rise to the 13 T cell receptor beta chains below, sequenced in a study of yellow fever vaccine responses in identical twins (dated by TCRdb to 2016 to 2018). Library method: RT-PCR. Instrument used: Illumina HiSeq 2500. TCRdb cleaned the public reads at Q25 with fastp, built clones with MiXCR and kept in-frame beta chains. Identical CDR3 proteins give one entry, which carries the most common genes and DNA. Within this sample are about 2,800 distinct CDR3 sequences, with 75% to 85% of them counted one time only. The ten largest clones take up more than 8% of the sample. Material: T cells from blood (PBMCs), unsorted or a sorted subset (not recorded which), obtained before or after yellow fever vaccination (not recorded which). These receptors were collected from a female donor who received the yellow fever vaccine.

J is TRBJ2-1 and V is TRBV5-8; D is unclear. Germline loops: CDR1 SGHTS, CDR2 YDEGEE. The germline V and J ends were trimmed by 1 base and 10 bases, with 9 bases remaining between them. This CDR3 contains 12 residues. CDR3 DNA: TGTGCCAGCAGCTTGACCCCGTGGGAGCAGTTCTTC. Its protein product is CASSLTPWEQFF.

The chain links TRBV7-6 to TRBJ2-7; a possible D gene is TRBD2 (5 bases). V lost 1 base and J 4 bases, leaving 11 bases between the germline ends. The CDR3 covers 14 residues. Looked up from germline, CDR1 is SGHVS and CDR2 is FNYEAQ. CDR3 DNA sequence: TGTGCCAGCAGCTTAGGGCGGGCGGCGTACGAGCAGTACTTC. Translation: CASSLGRAAYEQYF. Based on the CDR3 plus reference TRBV7-6 and TRBJ2-7, the full variable domain is GAGVSQSPRYKVTKRGQDVALRCDPISGHVSLYWYRQALGQGPEFLTYFNYEAQQDKSGLPNDRFSAERPEGSISTLTIQRTEQRDSAMYRCASSLGRAAYEQYFGPGTRLTVT.

This clonotype has only one observation. The chain is built from TRBV15 and TRBJ2-7, with D perhaps TRBD2 (5 bases). The CDR3 totals 14 residues. V lost 1 base to trimming and J lost 4 bases, with 11 bases between them. Germline CDR1 LNHNV, CDR2 YYDKDF (reference sequence). The CDR3 bases are TGTGCCACCAGCAGAGGAGGGTTGGCTTACGAGCAGTACTTC. Protein: CATSRGGLAYEQYF.

V is TRBV30 and J is TRBJ2-1; 9 bases line up with TRBD2. CDR1 is GTSNPN and CDR2 is SVGIG in the germline V gene (reference sequence). Losses at the gene ends were 0 bases for V and 4 bases for J; bases not matched to a gene: 4. The CDR3 is made up of 15 amino acids. The CDR3 protein is CAWSVPAGGYNEQFF. CDR3 bases: TGTGCCTGGAGTGTCCCAGCGGGGGGATACAATGAGCAGTTCTTC.

This sequence joins TRBV11-3 and TRBJ2-1, with D possibly matching TRBD2 (6 bases). The germline V and J ends were trimmed by 0 bases and 6 bases, with 12 bases remaining between them. Germline values: CDR1 SGHNT, CDR2 YENEEA. CDR3 length: 15 residues. This CDR3 reads CASSLELGSGNEQFF. CDR3 nucleotide sequence: TGTGCCAGCAGCTTAGAGTTGGGTAGCGGCAATGAGCAGTTCTTC.

This clonotype was seen a handful of times. The genes are TRBV2 and TRBJ1-5; D is unresolved. Trimming pared 4 bases from V and 4 bases from J, leaving 11 bases between. Germline CDR1 reads SNHLY; CDR2 reads FYNNEI. The CDR3 has 14 residues. DNA of the CDR3: TGTGCCAGCAGTGGGGAGGGTTTTAATCAGCCCCAGCATTTT. It specifies CASSGEGFNQPQHF.

The J gene is TRBJ2-6, the V gene TRBV11-1; 10 nucleotides agree with TRBD1. This CDR3 is 18 amino acids long. Germline trimming cut 4 bases from V and 0 bases from J; bases unmatched to any gene: 6. CDR1 is SGHAT and CDR2 is FQDESV in the germline V gene (reference sequence). CDR3 region: CASSSWTGGSSGANVLTF. In DNA form, the CDR3 reads TGTGCCAGCAGCTCCTGGACAGGGGGTAGCTCTGGGGCCAACGTCCTGACTTTC. The whole variable domain, filled in from reference TRBV11-1 and TRBJ2-6, reads EAEVAQSPRYKITEKSQAVAFWCDPISGHATLYWYRQILGQGPELLVQFQDESVVDDSQLPKDRFSAERLKGVDSTLKIQPAELGDSAMYLCASSSWTGGSSGANVLTFGAGSRLTVL.

The gene calls are TRBV10-3 and TRBJ1-1, with 10 positions matching TRBD1. The trim removed 4 bases at V and 8 bases at J, leaving 7 bases unmatched. This CDR3 region has 14 residues. Looked up from germline, CDR1 is ENHRY and CDR2 is SYGVKD. CDR3 DNA sequence: TGTGCCATCAGTGCTGACAGGGGGCGTTTGGAAGCTTTCTTT. Its protein product is CAISADRGRLEAFF.

This clonotype occurred a few times. The V call is TRBV20-1, the J call TRBJ1-1; unclear D gene. Germline V CDR1 and CDR2: DFQATT, SNEGSKA (reference sequence). The CDR3 length is 11 residues. V dropped 3 bases and J dropped 5 bases, with 7 bases sitting between them. CDR3 coding DNA: TGCAGTGCTAGTGTGGAGACTGAAGCTTTCTTT. It encodes CSASVETEAFF.

The chain joins TRBV7-9 to TRBJ2-1; 10 bases agree with TRBD2. The CDR3 consists of 15 residues. Germline trimming cut 6 bases from V and 3 bases from J; bases unmatched to any gene: 5. Germline V gene lookup returns CDR1 SEHNR and CDR2 FQNEAQ (reference sequence). The CDR3 here is CASSKAGGYYNEQFF. The CDR3 DNA is TGTGCCAGCAGTAAAGCGGGGGGGTACTACAATGAGCAGTTCTTC.

The sample holds a few counts of this clonotype. The junction shows a germline mismatch at one end, possibly a read error. The chain couples TRBV7-6 to TRBJ2-1, with D possibly matching TRBD2 (6 bases). The CDR3 covers 18 residues. Germline-derived CDR1 and CDR2 are SGHVS and FNYEAQ. The CDR3 here is CASSGTPYRRESYNEQFF. The CDR3 nucleotides are TGTGCTAGCAGCGGAACCCCATACAGGCGGGAATCCTACAATGAGCAGTTCTTC.

The CDR3 reads CASATPGTPFGYTF. The CDR3, as DNA: TGTGCCAGCGCAACCCCGGGCACCCCCTTTGGCTACACCTTC. V is TRBV11-1 and J is TRBJ1-2; no clear D. CDR3 length: 14 residues. Germline V lookup: CDR1 SGHAT, CDR2 FQDESV (reference sequence). Deletions cut 8 bases from V and 7 bases from J, with 20 bases between. Complete variable domain (other parts from reference TRBV11-1 and TRBJ1-2): EAEVAQSPRYKITEKSQAVAFWCDPISGHATLYWYRQILGQGPELLVQFQDESVVDDSQLPKDRFSAERLKGVDSTLKIQPAELGDSAMYLCASATPGTPFGYTFGSGTRLTVV.

The chain uses TRBV6-1 and TRBJ1-1, with TRBD1 matching over 7 bases. Trimming cost V 6 bases and J 4 bases; bases outside gene matches: 11. This CDR3 has 15 amino acids. Per the germline V gene, CDR1 is MNHNS and CDR2 is SASEGT. CDR3 nucleotides: TGTGCCAGCAGGTCTTCAGGGGGTGCTCCCACTGAAGCTTTCTTT. Residues: CASRSSGGAPTEAFF.